This T cell receptor beta chain comes out of a study of T cell responses to AZD1222 COVID-19 vaccine. Study-level results: Mostly white British, mostly female donors; authors suggested clonal diversity may be underestimated. Unmutated variant regions are reportedly the target of nearly half of TCRs that are spike-specific.

Assay: immunoSEQ multiplex PCR; the TCRdb copy retains only in-frame clones and omits some. The table has 140,000 or so clones, roughly 91% seen once; the top ten hold 3.1%. Only one count was recorded for this clone. No antigen is known for it. Second-dose intervals of approximately 4 or approximately 12 weeks were pooled. Sequences were derived from peripheral blood, sampled 28 days after the second AZD1222 dose. This receptor was obtained from an adult who received the AZD1222 COVID-19 vaccine.

The DNA of the CDR3 is TGTGCCAGCTCATCGTTGACAGGACCGTACGAGCAGTACTTC. This encodes CASSSLTGPYEQYF. The chain has TRBV18 and TRBJ2-7, with D possibly being TRBD1 (6 bases). Trimming removed 5 bases from V and 4 bases from J, with 15 bases in between. The germline V gene has CDR1 KGHSH and CDR2 LQKENI. The CDR3 is 14 residues long.